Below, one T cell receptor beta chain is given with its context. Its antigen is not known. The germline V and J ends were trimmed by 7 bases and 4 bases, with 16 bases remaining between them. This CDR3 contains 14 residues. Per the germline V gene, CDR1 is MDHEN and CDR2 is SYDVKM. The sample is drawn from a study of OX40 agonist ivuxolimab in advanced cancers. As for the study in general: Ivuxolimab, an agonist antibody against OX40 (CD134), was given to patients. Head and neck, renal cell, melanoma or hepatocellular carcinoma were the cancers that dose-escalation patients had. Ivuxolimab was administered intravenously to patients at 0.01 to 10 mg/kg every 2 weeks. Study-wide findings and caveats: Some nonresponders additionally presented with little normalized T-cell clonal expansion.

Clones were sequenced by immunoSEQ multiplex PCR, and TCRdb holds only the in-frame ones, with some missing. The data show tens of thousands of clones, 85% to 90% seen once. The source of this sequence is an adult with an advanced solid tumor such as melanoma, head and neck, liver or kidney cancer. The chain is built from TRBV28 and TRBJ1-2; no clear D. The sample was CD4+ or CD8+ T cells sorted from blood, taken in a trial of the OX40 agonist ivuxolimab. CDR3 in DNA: TGTGCCAGCACCCTTGGAGACTCGGTCTATGGCTACACCTTC. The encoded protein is CASTLGDSVYGYTF.